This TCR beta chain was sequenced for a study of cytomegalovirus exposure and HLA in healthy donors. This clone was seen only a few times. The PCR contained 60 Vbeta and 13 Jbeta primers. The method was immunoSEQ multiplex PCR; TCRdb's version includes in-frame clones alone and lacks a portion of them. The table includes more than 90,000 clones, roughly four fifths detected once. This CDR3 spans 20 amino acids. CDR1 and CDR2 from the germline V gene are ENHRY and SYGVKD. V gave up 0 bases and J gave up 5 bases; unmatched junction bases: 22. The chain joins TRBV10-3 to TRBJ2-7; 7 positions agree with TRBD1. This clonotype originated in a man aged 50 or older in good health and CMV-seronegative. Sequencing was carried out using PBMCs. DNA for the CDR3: TGTGCCATCAGTGAGTCGGACGGGACAGTGATCCTGGGTGGGGTTAACGAGCAGTACTTC. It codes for CAISESDGTVILGGVNEQYF.